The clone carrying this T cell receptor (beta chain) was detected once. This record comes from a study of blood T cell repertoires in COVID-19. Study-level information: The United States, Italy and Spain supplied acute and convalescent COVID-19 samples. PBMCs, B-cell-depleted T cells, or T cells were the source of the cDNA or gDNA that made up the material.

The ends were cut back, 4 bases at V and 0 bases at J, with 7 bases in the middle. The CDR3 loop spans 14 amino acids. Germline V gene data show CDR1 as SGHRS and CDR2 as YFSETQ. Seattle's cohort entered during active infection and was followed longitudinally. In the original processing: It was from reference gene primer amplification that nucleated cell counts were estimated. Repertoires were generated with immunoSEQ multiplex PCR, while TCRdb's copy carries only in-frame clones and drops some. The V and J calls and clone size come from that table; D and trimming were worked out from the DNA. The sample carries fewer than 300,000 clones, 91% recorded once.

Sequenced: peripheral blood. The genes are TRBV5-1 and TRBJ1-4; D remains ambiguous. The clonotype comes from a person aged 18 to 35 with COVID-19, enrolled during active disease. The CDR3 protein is CASSQRATNEKLFF. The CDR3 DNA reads TGCGCCAGCAGCCAGAGGGCAACTAATGAAAAACTGTTTTTT.